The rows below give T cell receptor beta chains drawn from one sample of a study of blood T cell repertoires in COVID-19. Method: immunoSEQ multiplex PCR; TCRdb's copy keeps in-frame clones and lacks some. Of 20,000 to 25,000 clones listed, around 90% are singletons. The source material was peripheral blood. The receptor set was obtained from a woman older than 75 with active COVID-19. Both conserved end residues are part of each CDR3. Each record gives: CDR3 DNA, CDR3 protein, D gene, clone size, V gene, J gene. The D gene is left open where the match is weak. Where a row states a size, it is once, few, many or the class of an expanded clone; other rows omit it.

CDR3 DNA: TGTGCCAGCAGCCCCTGGCGGGGCCCAGGGACAGATACGCAGTATTTT; CDR3 protein: CASSPWRGPGTDTQYF; D gene: -; clone size: few; V gene: TRBV7-9; J gene: TRBJ2-3
CDR3 DNA: TGTGCCAGCTCACCAACCGGTGGACTAATGAAGGACACAGATACGCAGTATTTT; CDR3 protein: CASSPTGGLMKDTDTQYF; D gene: -; clone size: -; V gene: TRBV18; J gene: TRBJ2-3
CDR3 DNA: TGTGCCAGCTCTCCTCTAGCGGGGGGCACAGATACGCAGTATTTT; CDR3 protein: CASSPLAGGTDTQYF; D gene: TRBD2; clone size: -; V gene: TRBV18; J gene: TRBJ2-3
CDR3 DNA: TGTGCCAGCAGCCAAGTGACAGGAGGTGAAGCTTTCTTT; CDR3 protein: CASSQVTGGEAFF; D gene: -; clone size: -; V gene: TRBV3-1/TRBV3-2; J gene: TRBJ1-1
CDR3 DNA: TGTGCCAGCAGTTACAATGCCGGAGGCTATGGCTACACCTTC; CDR3 protein: CASSYNAGGYGYTF; D gene: -; clone size: -; V gene: TRBV6-6; J gene: TRBJ1-2
CDR3 DNA: TGTGCCAGCAGCTTGAACCAAGTGAGGACTGAAGCTTTCTTT; CDR3 protein: CASSLNQVRTEAFF; D gene: -; clone size: -; V gene: TRBV5-6; J gene: TRBJ1-1
CDR3 DNA: TGTGCCAGCAGCTTTGGGTTCAGGCGTCAGCCCCAGCATTTT; CDR3 protein: CASSFGFRRQPQHF; D gene: -; clone size: -; V gene: TRBV7-2; J gene: TRBJ1-5
CDR3 DNA: TGTGCCAGCAGCTTGGTCGGGGGAAGTGGCGGCTACACCTTC; CDR3 protein: CASSLVGGSGGYTF; D gene: -; clone size: -; V gene: TRBV5-6; J gene: TRBJ1-2
CDR3 DNA: TGTGCCAGCAGCTTATCCAGGGAGGGGGGCAATGAGCAGTTCTTC; CDR3 protein: CASSLSREGGNEQFF; D gene: -; clone size: few; V gene: TRBV11-3; J gene: TRBJ2-1
CDR3 DNA: TGTGCCAGCAGTTTTGATCGGACTAGCGGGGGGCGGGGCGGGGAGCTGTTTTTT; CDR3 protein: CASSFDRTSGGRGGELFF; D gene: TRBD2; clone size: -; V gene: TRBV27; J gene: TRBJ2-2
CDR3 DNA: TGTGCCAGCAGTTTCCCACAGGGTTATAACACTGAAGCTTTCTTT; CDR3 protein: CASSFPQGYNTEAFF; D gene: -; clone size: -; V gene: TRBV6-2/TRBV6-3; J gene: TRBJ1-1
CDR3 DNA: TGTGCCACCAAAGGGAGAGGTCCTGCAGATACGCAGTATTTT; CDR3 protein: CATKGRGPADTQYF; D gene: -; clone size: -; V gene: TRBV2; J gene: TRBJ2-3
CDR3 DNA: TGTGCCAGCAGCTTCGGGGGGATAGAGTACAATGAGCAGTTCTTC; CDR3 protein: CASSFGGIEYNEQFF; D gene: TRBD2; clone size: -; V gene: TRBV7-2; J gene: TRBJ2-1
CDR3 DNA: TGCAGCGGCCGGACTAGCGGGGGCTTCAATGAGCAGTTCTTC; CDR3 protein: CSGRTSGGFNEQFF; D gene: TRBD2; clone size: -; V gene: TRBV29-1; J gene: TRBJ2-1
CDR3 DNA: TGTGCCAGCAGCTTAGAGGCGGGCAGGGGGCCGGGAGGTCAGCCCCAGCATTTT; CDR3 protein: CASSLEAGRGPGGQPQHF; D gene: TRBD1; clone size: -; V gene: TRBV7-6; J gene: TRBJ1-5
CDR3 DNA: TGTGCCAGCAGCTTCCCGGGACTAGCGGGATCTGAGCAGTTCTTC; CDR3 protein: CASSFPGLAGSEQFF; D gene: TRBD2; clone size: -; V gene: TRBV7-2; J gene: TRBJ2-1
CDR3 DNA: TGCGCCAGCAGCCCCGGGGACAGGGCGGTGGAGACCCAGTACTTC; CDR3 protein: CASSPGDRAVETQYF; D gene: TRBD1; clone size: -; V gene: TRBV5-1; J gene: TRBJ2-5
CDR3 DNA: TGTGCCTGGAGCCCGGGACAGGGTTACGAGCAGTACTTC; CDR3 protein: CAWSPGQGYEQYF; D gene: TRBD1; clone size: -; V gene: TRBV30; J gene: TRBJ2-7
CDR3 DNA: TGTGCCAGCAGCGTAGCTACAGGGGCAGGGGTGGGAAACACCATATATTTT; CDR3 protein: CASSVATGAGVGNTIYF; D gene: TRBD1; clone size: -; V gene: TRBV9; J gene: TRBJ1-3
CDR3 DNA: TGTGCCAGCAGCTTACAACAGGGCTCCTACAATGAGCAGTTCTTC; CDR3 protein: CASSLQQGSYNEQFF; D gene: -; clone size: once; V gene: TRBV7-2; J gene: TRBJ2-1
CDR3 DNA: TGTGCCACCAGTCCTCTCGACAGGGTCGGGTATGGCTACACCTTC; CDR3 protein: CATSPLDRVGYGYTF; D gene: TRBD1; clone size: -; V gene: TRBV24-1; J gene: TRBJ1-2
CDR3 DNA: TGTGCCAGCAGCCAAGGAGTGAACACCGGGGAGCTGTTTTTT; CDR3 protein: CASSQGVNTGELFF; D gene: -; clone size: once; V gene: TRBV3-1/TRBV3-2; J gene: TRBJ2-2
CDR3 DNA: TGCGCCAGCAGCCCAGCCCTCGGGACTAGCAACGAGCAGTACTTC; CDR3 protein: CASSPALGTSNEQYF; D gene: TRBD2; clone size: -; V gene: TRBV4-1; J gene: TRBJ2-7
CDR3 DNA: TGTGCCAGCAGTTGGTTGACAGAACCAAACATTCAGTACTTC; CDR3 protein: CASSWLTEPNIQYF; D gene: -; clone size: -; V gene: TRBV6-2/TRBV6-3; J gene: TRBJ2-4
CDR3 DNA: TGTGCCAGCAGCTTAGATTCTCTTGGGGAGCTGTTTTTT; CDR3 protein: CASSLDSLGELFF; D gene: -; clone size: -; V gene: TRBV7-9; J gene: TRBJ2-2
CDR3 DNA: TGTGCCAGCAGCTTAAGTTCGGGGAACAGCGGAAACACCGGGGAGCTGTTTTTT; CDR3 protein: CASSLSSGNSGNTGELFF; D gene: -; clone size: -; V gene: TRBV7-3; J gene: TRBJ2-2
CDR3 DNA: TGTGCCAGAGCCCTGGGGGCCGTAGGCTACAATGAGCAGTTCTTC; CDR3 protein: CARALGAVGYNEQFF; D gene: -; clone size: -; V gene: TRBV5-8; J gene: TRBJ2-1
CDR3 DNA: TGTGCCAGCAGTGACGGGACAGAAGAGACCCAGTACTTC; CDR3 protein: CASSDGTEETQYF; D gene: TRBD1; clone size: -; V gene: TRBV6-1; J gene: TRBJ2-5
CDR3 DNA: TGTGCCAGCAGTGGGGTATCAGGGGGCGCACAGGGCTACACCTTC; CDR3 protein: CASSGVSGGAQGYTF; D gene: TRBD1; clone size: -; V gene: TRBV2; J gene: TRBJ1-2
CDR3 DNA: TGTGCCAGCAGTCAGGGTAGGACTGAAGCTTTCTTT; CDR3 protein: CASSQGRTEAFF; D gene: -; clone size: -; V gene: TRBV6-5; J gene: TRBJ1-1
CDR3 DNA: TGTGCCAGCAGCTCGACTAGCGAAGGAGAGACCCAGTACTTC; CDR3 protein: CASSSTSEGETQYF; D gene: TRBD2; clone size: -; V gene: TRBV7-9; J gene: TRBJ2-5
CDR3 DNA: TGTGCCAGCAGTCCCACCTCCTTTGGGGGGGATACGCAGTATTTT; CDR3 protein: CASSPTSFGGDTQYF; D gene: -; clone size: -; V gene: TRBV27; J gene: TRBJ2-3
CDR3 DNA: TGTGCCAGCGGCTGGGGAGGGACTGAAGCTTTCTTT; CDR3 protein: CASGWGGTEAFF; D gene: -; clone size: few; V gene: TRBV6-6; J gene: TRBJ1-1
CDR3 DNA: TGTGCCAGCAGCTTAGATGGTACAGGGCGCAATGAGCAGTTCTTC; CDR3 protein: CASSLDGTGRNEQFF; D gene: -; clone size: once; V gene: TRBV11-2; J gene: TRBJ2-1
CDR3 DNA: TGTGCCAGCAGCCCCGGGTCCAACAACGAGCAGTACTTC; CDR3 protein: CASSPGSNNEQYF; D gene: -; clone size: -; V gene: TRBV7-3; J gene: TRBJ2-7
CDR3 DNA: TGTGCCAGCAGTCGGACAGCCTACGAGCAGTACTTC; CDR3 protein: CASSRTAYEQYF; D gene: -; clone size: once; V gene: TRBV12-3/TRBV12-4; J gene: TRBJ2-7
CDR3 DNA: TGTGCCAGCAGCTTGCCGGGACAGGGAGGCTATGGCTACACCTTC; CDR3 protein: CASSLPGQGGYGYTF; D gene: TRBD1; clone size: -; V gene: TRBV7-9; J gene: TRBJ1-2
CDR3 DNA: TGTGCCAGCAGTACCGTGGACAGGGCCAATGAGCAGTTCTTC; CDR3 protein: CASSTVDRANEQFF; D gene: TRBD1; clone size: -; V gene: TRBV6-6; J gene: TRBJ2-1
CDR3 DNA: TGTGCCAGTAGGGGGAGCTCCTACGAGCAGTACTTC; CDR3 protein: CASRGSSYEQYF; D gene: -; clone size: -; V gene: TRBV19; J gene: TRBJ2-7
CDR3 DNA: TGTGCCAGCAGCTTAGACCGTAGTCAGCCCCAGCATTTT; CDR3 protein: CASSLDRSQPQHF; D gene: -; clone size: -; V gene: TRBV7-8; J gene: TRBJ1-5
CDR3 DNA: TGTGCCAGCAGCCACCCGGGGAGGAACGAGCAGTACTTC; CDR3 protein: CASSHPGRNEQYF; D gene: -; clone size: few; V gene: TRBV7-9; J gene: TRBJ2-7
CDR3 DNA: TGTGCCAGCAGTCACGGACAGAACACTGAAGCTTTCTTT; CDR3 protein: CASSHGQNTEAFF; D gene: -; clone size: -; V gene: TRBV12-3/TRBV12-4; J gene: TRBJ1-1
CDR3 DNA: TGCGCCAGCAGCCCCTCCAGGGGCCGGGAGACCCAGTACTTC; CDR3 protein: CASSPSRGRETQYF; D gene: -; clone size: -; V gene: TRBV5-1; J gene: TRBJ2-5
CDR3 DNA: TGTGCCAGCAGGGAGGGTATCATCTTCGACGGCGAGCAGTACTTC; CDR3 protein: CASREGIIFDGEQYF; D gene: -; clone size: -; V gene: TRBV7-8; J gene: TRBJ2-7
CDR3 DNA: TGTGCCAGCAGTCTCATAGCGGGGGCCTACGAGCAGTACTTC; CDR3 protein: CASSLIAGAYEQYF; D gene: TRBD2; clone size: -; V gene: TRBV2; J gene: TRBJ2-7